This T cell receptor (beta chain) emerged from a study of blood T cell repertoires in COVID-19 (TCRdb year 2020). In terms of the full investigation: Samples covering the acute and convalescent phases of COVID-19 were provided by collaborators in the United States, Italy and Spain. The prospective study material was composed of cDNA or gDNA derived from T cells, B-cell-depleted T cells, or PBMCs. The dataset comprised deeply sampled blood TCRbeta repertoires from subjects exposed to, actively infected with, or recovered from COVID-19. The repertoires were released in a freely available public database meant as a resource for research on the immune response to SARS-CoV-2. Samples came from the ongoing ImmuneRACE study (first 160 participants) plus 1,254 subjects from 6 global collaborators. A de-identified subject ID, COVID-19 status, age in years and sex were almost always included in the sample metadata. HLA class I and class II types, where available, came from metadata supplied by the sample provider rather than from assay-based typing.

About this clone itself: This clone's antigen is unknown. The input lacks base qualities; no much larger clone sits a single base away.

The germline V gene provides CDR1 SQVTM and CDR2 ANQGSEA. From V the trimming removes 4 bases and from J it removes 4 bases, while the gene matches leave 3 bases of the junction unaccounted for. The CDR3, from cysteine to phenylalanine, totals 13 residues. The read is trimmed to its CDR3 DNA, 39 bases read in frame from base 1. The collaborating institutions used their own protocols to collect whole blood in K2EDTA tubes. For TCRbeta analysis, collaborator samples were shipped as frozen whole blood, as isolated PBMCs, or as DNA extracted from either sample type. TCRbeta CDR3 regions were amplified from genomic DNA by means of the immunoSEQ Assay, a bias-controlled multiplex PCR. The published analysis was carried out like this. The number of nucleated cells in each sample was estimated from the amplification of reference gene primers within the assay. Sequence reads were collapsed and filtered to measure the absolute abundance of every unique TCRbeta CDR3 rearrangement. Productive Simpson clonality was computed per sample as the square root of Simpson's diversity index over productive rearrangements. TCRdb limited this immuneACCESS table to in-frame rearrangements with V and J called. A share of clones is missing; checked studies link under half to unresolved V genes, and the rest is unexplained. That table gives V, J and clone size, and the DNA gave D and trimming. The sample yields more than 55,000 clones; 86% were counted once. The ten largest clones capture approximately 1.3% of the sample.

Results the study describes overall, beyond this receptor: The quantity of clinical and demographic metadata differed by source and by participant and was supplied without curation.

The V gene is TRBV29-1 and the J gene is TRBJ2-7; a stretch of 11 junction bases matches TRBD2. The source is an elderly woman with acute or convalescent COVID-19. Sequencing input: peripheral blood. The nucleotide sequence reads as follows: TGCAGCGTTGGTCCTAGCGGGGGGTACGAGCAGTACTTC. It encodes CSVGPSGGYEQYF.